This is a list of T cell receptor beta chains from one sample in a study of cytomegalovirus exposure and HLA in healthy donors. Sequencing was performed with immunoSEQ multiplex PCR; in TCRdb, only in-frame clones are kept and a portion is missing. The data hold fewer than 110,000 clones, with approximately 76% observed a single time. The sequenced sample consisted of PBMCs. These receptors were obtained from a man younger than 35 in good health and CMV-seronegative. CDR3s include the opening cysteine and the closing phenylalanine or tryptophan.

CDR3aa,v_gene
CASSPTGKSNQPQHF,TRBV18
CASSSIAGGNTGELFF,TRBV28
CASSRGGVPTYNEQFF,TRBV7-9
CSVPEQGLYGYTF,TRBV29-1
CASSQLSDRAGGELFF,TRBV4-3
CASSQTDNYGYPF,TRBV6-5
CASSQGGSEGAVFSEQFF,TRBV4-2
CASSPRWSGHQYF,TRBV5-6
CASSQARGLVQFF,TRBV14
CASSATGGEQYF,TRBV6-6
CASISGAYGYTF,TRBV21-1
CASSPIVGRGNEQYF,TRBV6-6
CASSPRDTSSYNEQFF,TRBV5-1
CASGTDYEQYF,TRBV12-5
CASSFAPAGGRPYEQYF,TRBV7-9
CATVQDRSNQPQHF,TRBV19
CASSPNTPEAFF,TRBV9
CASSYGTGSHYNEQFF,TRBV6-6
CASSEVPGLGANEQFF,TRBV6-4
CASSTQAGFTDTQYF,TRBV6-1
CAIRGTESYEQYF,TRBV10-3
CSVGTGTGGQPQHF,TRBV29-1
CASSVEGRGSEKLFF,TRBV9
CASSLGGATEAFF,TRBV5-1
CASSRGLRTGGAADTQYF,TRBV23-1
CASSIPDRNTEAFF,TRBV19
CSSRSGTGVEGHGYTF,TRBV7-9
CATSRDRGQGTDTQYF,TRBV15
CASSIRGKNTEAFF,TRBV5-4
CASSYVTGGQPQHF,TRBV19
CASSSRGNEQFF,TRBV6-5
CASTQGPTYGYTF,TRBV2
CASTLQAPSSYEQYF,TRBV2
CASSKVGWAGENQFF,TRBV19
CASSLDRISGNTIYF,TRBV5-1
CASSLQRGSGELFF,TRBV6-1
CASSQLQGRGGDSKNIQYF,TRBV4-1
CASSFDRVRTGELFF,TRBV28
CASSEDSLTDTQYF,TRBV2
CASSQAILGGYGYTF,TRBV4-3
CASSPTRANTEAFF,TRBV18
CASSVGGDTEAFF,TRBV9
CASSGTRNSPLHF,TRBV2
CASSLRDRAGEQYF,TRBV18
CASSLGALGSRTGELFF,TRBV5-4